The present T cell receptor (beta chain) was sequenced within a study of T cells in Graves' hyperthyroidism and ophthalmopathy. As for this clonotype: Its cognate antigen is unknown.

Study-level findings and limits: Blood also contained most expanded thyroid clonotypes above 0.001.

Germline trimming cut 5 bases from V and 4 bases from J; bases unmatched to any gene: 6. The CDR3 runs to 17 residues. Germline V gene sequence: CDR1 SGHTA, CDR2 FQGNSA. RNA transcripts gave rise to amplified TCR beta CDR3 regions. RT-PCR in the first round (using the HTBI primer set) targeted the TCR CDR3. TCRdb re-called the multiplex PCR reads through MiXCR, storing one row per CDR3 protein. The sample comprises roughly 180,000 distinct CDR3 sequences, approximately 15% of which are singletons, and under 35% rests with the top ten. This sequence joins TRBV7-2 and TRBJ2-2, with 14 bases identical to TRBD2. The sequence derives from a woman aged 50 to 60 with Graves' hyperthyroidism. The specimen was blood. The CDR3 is CASSAGLAGGTTGELFF. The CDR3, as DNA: TGTGCCAGCAGCGCCGGACTAGCGGGAGGAACCACCGGGGAGCTGTTTTTT. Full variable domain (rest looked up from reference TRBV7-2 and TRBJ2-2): GAGVSQSPSNKVTEKGKDVELRCDPISGHTALYWYRQSLGQGLEFLIYFQGNSAPDKSGLPSDRFSAERTGGSVSTLTIQRTQQEDSAVYLCASSAGLAGGTTGELFFGEGSRLTVL.